The 27 T cell receptor beta chains below were found in one sample sequenced in a study of beta chain features in type 1 diabetes. The investigators reverse transcribed all of the isolated RNA, so they sequenced expressed TCRB transcripts. TCRdb keeps only in-frame clones here, not all; method: immunoSEQ multiplex PCR. The profile shows 450,000 to 600,000 clones, 30% of them singletons. Source material: naive CD4+ T cells from blood. These TCRs come from a man younger than 35 in good health.

The V call is TRBV30, the J call TRBJ2-2; D is unclear. CDR3 size: 13 residues. Trimming shortened V by 3 bases and J by 7 bases, and 12 bases separated the two germline ends. CDR1 GTSNPN and CDR2 SVGIG come from the germline V gene (reference sequence). The CDR3, as DNA: TGTGCCTGGAGCGCCGTTGTTGGCGGGGAGCTGTTTTTT. Encoded protein: CAWSAVVGGELFF.

The gene calls are TRBV2 and TRBJ2-2; 7 bases match TRBD2. The CDR3 loop spans 14 amino acids. Per the germline V gene, CDR1 is SNHLY and CDR2 is FYNNEI. The junction had 2 bases not matched to a gene; V was cut back by 2 bases and J by 5 bases. The CDR3 is CASSEISGTGELFF. The CDR3, as DNA: TGTGCCAGCAGTGAAATTAGCGGGACCGGGGAGCTGTTTTTT. The full variable domain, with the rest looked up from reference TRBV2 and TRBJ2-2, is EPEVTQTPSHQVTQMGQEVILRCVPISNHLYFYWYRQILGQKVEFLVSFYNNEISEKSEIFDDQFSVERPDGSNFTLKIRSTKLEDSAMYFCASSEISGTGELFFGEGSRLTVL.

This chain uses TRBV9 with TRBJ1-4, with D possibly being TRBD1 (5 bases). The germline V gene encodes CDR1 SGDLS and CDR2 YYNGEE. The germline V and J ends were trimmed by 0 bases and 8 bases, with 14 bases remaining between them. This CDR3 region has 15 residues. CDR3 DNA: TGTGCCAGCAGCGTAGTTGGGGGAGAAGGAGAAAAACTGTTTTTT. Amino acid sequence: CASSVVGGEGEKLFF.

This clone turned up a few times. The V and J genes are TRBV4-1 and TRBJ2-1; D remains unclear. The V end was cut by 1 base, the J end by 8 bases, with 18 bases between. Germline V lookup: CDR1 MGHRA, CDR2 YSYEKL. The CDR3 has 16 residues. As DNA, the CDR3 is TGCGCCAGCAGCCAAGCCCACAGTGCTACGGTCGATGAGCAGTTCTTC. Amino acids: CASSQAHSATVDEQFF.

This clone was picked up a small number of times. The chain carries TRBV30 and TRBJ2-1; the D is unclear. Germline values: CDR1 GTSNPN, CDR2 SVGIG (reference sequence). The CDR3 is 13 residues long. The V gene lost 2 bases and the J gene lost 8 bases, with 13 bases spanning the gap. The CDR3 reads CAWSTSRVDEQFF. The CDR3 DNA sequence: TGTGCCTGGAGTACCTCTCGTGTGGATGAGCAGTTCTTC.

The sample holds a few counts of this clone. The J gene is TRBJ2-7, the V gene TRBV29-1; D may match TRBD1 or TRBD2 (6 bases each). The germline V gene has CDR1 SQVTM and CDR2 ANQGSEA. The CDR3 extends over 12 amino acids. V gave up 6 bases and J gave up 0 bases, with 9 bases separating them. CDR3 amino acids: CSVGGPSYEQYF. DNA of the CDR3: TGCAGCGTCGGGGGCCCCTCCTACGAGCAGTACTTC.

There are a few counts of this clone. J is TRBJ1-1 and V is TRBV29-1, with a weak D call TRBD1 (6 bases). The CDR3 covers 15 residues. CDR1 is SQVTM, CDR2 ANQGSEA, per germline. Trimming stripped 7 bases from V and 1 base from J, with 19 bases between. DNA for the CDR3: TGCAGCGCTACGTGGTGGGGGGCCCCGAACACTGAAGCTTTCTTT. Translation: CSATWWGAPNTEAFF. The variable domain in full, completed from reference TRBV29-1 and TRBJ1-1, reads SAVISQKPSRDICQRGTSLTIQCQVDSQVTMMFWYRQQPGQSLTLIATANQGSEATYESGFVIDKFPISRPNLTFSTLTVSNMSPEDSSIYLCSATWWGAPNTEAFFGQGTRLTVV.

The V call is TRBV5-4, the J call TRBJ2-1; D call uncertain. The CDR3 covers 13 residues. The ends were cut back, 0 bases at V and 7 bases at J, with 8 bases in the middle. The V gene's germline CDR1 is SGHNT and CDR2 YYREEE (reference sequence). DNA for the CDR3: TGTGCCAGCAGCTTGGTGCCCACAAATGAGCAGTTCTTC. Translation gives CASSLVPTNEQFF.

This clone was recorded a few times. This chain links TRBV30 with TRBJ2-1; 7 bases match TRBD1. CDR1 and CDR2 (germline): GTSNPN, SVGIG (reference sequence). V lost 3 bases, J lost 7 bases, and 6 bases stayed unmatched. The CDR3 length is 13 residues. The DNA for the CDR3 is TGTGCCTGGAGGTTGAAGGGGGCGAATGAGCAGTTCTTC. It translates to CAWRLKGANEQFF.

Concerning this clone: The identical CDR3 is also encoded by other nucleotide sequences in the sample. The chain has TRBV5-1 and TRBJ2-3; D unclear. Germline assignment: CDR1 SGHRS and CDR2 YFSETQ. V lost 0 bases and J 4 bases, leaving 6 bases between the germline ends. The CDR3 has 13 residues. CDR3 nucleotide sequence: TGCGCCAGCAGCTTGGACCGGGCAGATACGCAGTATTTT. Residues: CASSLDRADTQYF.

About this clone itself: Other DNA sequences in the sample encode the same CDR3. The V gene is TRBV28, the J gene TRBJ2-1, with 7 bases fitting TRBD2. The germline V gene has CDR1 MDHEN and CDR2 SYDVKM. CDR3 length: 15 residues. After removal of 3 bases from V and 3 bases from J, the junction contained 5 bases not matched to a gene. CDR3 sequence reads: CASSFASGVYNEQFF. The DNA for the CDR3 is TGTGCCAGCAGTTTTGCTAGCGGAGTCTACAATGAGCAGTTCTTC.

V is TRBV28 and J is TRBJ2-4, with TRBD2 identical over 8 bases. The germline V gene encodes CDR1 MDHEN and CDR2 SYDVKM. V dropped 6 bases and J dropped 8; count of bases not matched to a gene: 6. The CDR3 has 13 amino acids. The CDR3 DNA follows: TGTGCCAGCAGAAGTAGCGGGAAGCACATTCAGTACTTC. This encodes CASRSSGKHIQYF.

The chain employs TRBV6-5 and TRBJ2-1; D is possibly TRBD2 (5 bases). V was trimmed by 5 bases and J by 14 bases, leaving 19 bases between them. This CDR3 is 13 amino acids long. Per germline, CDR1 MNHEY and CDR2 SVGAGI. For the CDR3, the DNA is TGTGCCAGCAGTCTCGGACTGACCTCGCAAAAGTTCTTC. Amino acids: CASSLGLTSQKFF.

The chain is built from TRBV5-4 and TRBJ1-3; D call uncertain. With 4 bases removed from V and 0 bases from J, the gap between germline ends came to 8 bases. This CDR3 has 14 residues. Germline CDR1 SGHNT, CDR2 YYREEE (reference sequence). The CDR3 sequence: CASSPDNSGNTIYF. Here the CDR3 DNA reads TGTGCCAGCAGCCCAGACAACTCTGGAAACACCATATATTTT.

The chain combines TRBV29-1 with TRBJ2-4, with a possible D match to TRBD2 (5 bases). The V and J ends lost 4 bases and 1 base respectively, with 11 bases between them. The CDR3 length is 14 residues. Per the germline V gene, CDR1 is SQVTM and CDR2 is ANQGSEA. CDR3 in amino acids: CSVGYQRAKNIQYF. CDR3 DNA sequence: TGCAGCGTTGGGTATCAGCGGGCCAAAAACATTCAGTACTTC.

The chain employs TRBV29-1 and TRBJ2-1; 9 positions agree with TRBD1. Germline V CDR1 and CDR2: SQVTM, ANQGSEA. This CDR3 has 16 residues. V was pared by 3 bases and J by 6 bases, with 12 bases of the junction left unmatched. The DNA for the CDR3 is TGCAGCGTTGATTCGGGGGGACAGGGTTTTGGCAATGAGCAGTTCTTC. It codes for CSVDSGGQGFGNEQFF.

This chain connects TRBV9 to TRBJ1-3; a possible D gene is TRBD1 (5 bases). The length of the CDR3 is 15 residues. Germline V CDR1 and CDR2: SGDLS, YYNGEE. Between the trimmed V and J ends, which lost 5 bases and 5 bases, there was a span of 17 bases. CDR3 sequence reads: CASSTATGLRNTIYF. CDR3 coding DNA: TGTGCCAGCAGTACCGCAACAGGTCTTCGAAACACCATATATTTT. The complete variable domain, with remaining parts taken from reference TRBV9 and TRBJ1-3, reads DSGVTQTPKHLITATGQRVTLRCSPRSGDLSVYWYQQSLDQGLQFLIQYYNGEERAKGNILERFSAQQFPDLHSELNLSSLELGDSALYFCASSTATGLRNTIYFGEGSWLTVV.

The rearrangement uses TRBV21-1 and TRBJ2-6. TRBV21-1 is reported as a pseudogene. This CDR3 is 15 amino acids long. CDR3 DNA: TGTGCCAGCAGTTTTTGGACGTCTGGGGCCAACGTCCTGACTTTC. It yields the protein CASSFWTSGANVLTF.

The chain links TRBV30 to TRBJ2-2; D might be TRBD1 (7 bases). Germline assignment: CDR1 GTSNPN and CDR2 SVGIG (reference sequence). The CDR3 sequence is 13 residues long. Trimming took off 3 bases at V and 7 bases at J, with 12 bases between the two ends. The CDR3 loop is CAWSRQGGGELFF. CDR3 sequence (DNA): TGTGCCTGGAGCCGACAGGGAGGCGGGGAGCTGTTTTTT.

The chain carries TRBV10-3 and TRBJ2-7; possibly TRBD2 for D (6 bases). The V end was cut by 2 bases, the J end by 3 bases, with 14 bases between. Germline CDR1 reads ENHRY; CDR2 reads SYGVKD. The CDR3 covers 15 residues. Here the CDR3 reads CAISEPAGYGYEQYF. CDR3 sequence (DNA): TGTGCCATCAGTGAGCCCGCGGGATACGGCTACGAGCAGTACTTC.

The chain is built from TRBV5-1 and TRBJ2-5; D remains ambiguous. V lost 1 base to trimming and J lost 3 bases, with 10 bases between them. The CDR3 is made up of 14 amino acids. The germline V gene encodes CDR1 SGHRS and CDR2 YFSETQ. CDR3 residues: CASSLRQRKETQYF. The CDR3 DNA reads TGCGCCAGCAGCTTGCGTCAGAGAAAAGAGACCCAGTACTTC.

This sequence joins TRBV18 and TRBJ1-3; D unclear. V was shortened by 6 bases and J by 2 bases, with 20 bases between the two germline ends. CDR3 size: 17 residues. Germline lookup yields CDR1 KGHSH and CDR2 LQKENI. CDR3 bases: TGTGCCAGCTCGGCCTTCTCGACAAGAGCGACTGGAAACACCATATATTTT. Amino acid sequence: CASSAFSTRATGNTIYF.

This chain uses TRBV11-2 with TRBJ1-4, with D perhaps matching TRBD1 (6 bases). V dropped 5 bases and J dropped 8 bases, with 18 bases sitting between them. Germline values: CDR1 SGHAT, CDR2 FQNNGV. There are 15 residues in the CDR3. DNA for the CDR3: TGTGCCAGCAGCAACAGGGTTCTTGCCAGGGAAAAACTGTTTTTT. Its translation: CASSNRVLAREKLFF.

V gene TRBV5-1 combines with J gene TRBJ2-2, with a weak D call TRBD1 (6 bases). The CDR3 totals 15 residues. The V and J ends lost 0 bases and 3 bases respectively, with 9 bases between them. CDR1 SGHRS and CDR2 YFSETQ come from the germline V gene. CDR3 coding DNA: TGCGCCAGCAGCTTGGCGGCAGGGGACACCGGGGAGCTGTTTTTT. This translates into CASSLAAGDTGELFF.

This clone was counted a few times. The V call is TRBV28, the J call TRBJ1-1; D gene ambiguous. The CDR3 is 15 amino acids. V was pared by 9 bases and J by 5 bases, with 22 bases between. The germline gives CDR1 MDHEN, CDR2 SYDVKM. CDR3 bases: TGTGCCAGTAAGAAGACTGGCGGGTGGGAGACTGAAGCTTTCTTT. Translating gives CASKKTGGWETEAFF.

The chain employs TRBV4-2 and TRBJ2-7, with D perhaps being TRBD1 or TRBD2 (5 bases each). CDR1 is LGHNA and CDR2 is YNFKEQ in the germline V gene. This CDR3 spans 15 amino acids. V gave up 4 bases and J gave up 0 bases, with 13 bases separating them. The CDR3 region is CASSRGTRSSYEQYF. The CDR3 DNA reads as TGTGCCAGCAGCCGTGGGACCAGGAGCTCCTACGAGCAGTACTTC.

This clone appeared a single time. This sequence joins TRBV5-1 and TRBJ2-3, with unresolved D. Germline V gene data show CDR1 as SGHRS and CDR2 as YFSETQ. This CDR3 contains 15 residues. Trimming pared 4 bases from V and 4 bases from J, leaving 16 bases between. Here the CDR3 DNA reads TGCGCCAGCAGCCTATGGCCCGCTCAAGCAGATACGCAGTATTTT. The encoded protein is CASSLWPAQADTQYF.